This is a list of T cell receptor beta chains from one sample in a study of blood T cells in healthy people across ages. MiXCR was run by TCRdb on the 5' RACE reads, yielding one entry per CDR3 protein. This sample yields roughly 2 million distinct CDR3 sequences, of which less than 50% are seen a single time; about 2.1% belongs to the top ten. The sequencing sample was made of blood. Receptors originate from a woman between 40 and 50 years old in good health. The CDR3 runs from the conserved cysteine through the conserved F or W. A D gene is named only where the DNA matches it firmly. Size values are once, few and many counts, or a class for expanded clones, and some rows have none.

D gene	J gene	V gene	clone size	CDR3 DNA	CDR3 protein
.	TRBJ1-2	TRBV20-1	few	TGCAGTGCAGGCCGGGGGGAGCCCGTTTATGGCTACACCTTC	CSAGRGEPVYGYTF
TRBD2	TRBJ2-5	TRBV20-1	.	TGCAGTGCTAGAGATAGGACTAGCGGGTCCCTGATCCAAGAGACCCAGTACTTC	CSARDRTSGSLIQETQYF
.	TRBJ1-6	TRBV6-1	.	TGTGCCAGCAAACGTGACCGTCGCGAGGGGACGGGGGGACGGGGGGGCAATTCACCCCTCCACTTT	CASKRDRREGTGGRGGNSPLHF
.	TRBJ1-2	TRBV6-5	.	TGTGCCAGCAAAGGGCGTACTAACTATGGCTACACCTTC	CASKGRTNYGYTF
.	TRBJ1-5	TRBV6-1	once	TGTGCCAGCCGCGGGTGGGGGAATCAGCCCCAGCATTTT	CASRGWGNQPQHF
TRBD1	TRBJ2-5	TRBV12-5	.	TGTGCTAGTGGACTCCTACAGGGGGCGGAAAGATTATCGGAGACCCAGTACTTC	CASGLLQGAERLSETQYF
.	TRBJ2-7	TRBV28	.	TGTGCCAGCAGCACCGGAGGGGGCGCAAATGGGCAGTACTTC	CASSTGGGANGQYF
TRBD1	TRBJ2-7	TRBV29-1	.	TGCAGCGCCACCGGGACAGGGGTCAACGAGCAGTACTTC	CSATGTGVNEQYF
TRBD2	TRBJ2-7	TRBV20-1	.	TGCAGTGCTAGAGATCCCGCGCTAGCGGGGGACGAGCAGTACTTC	CSARDPALAGDEQYF
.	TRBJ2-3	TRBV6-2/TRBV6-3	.	TGTGCCAGCAGTTACCTGCAGGGCAGCACAGATACGCAGTATTTT	CASSYLQGSTDTQYF
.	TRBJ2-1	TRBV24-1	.	TGTGCCACCAGTGAATTGGGACCGAATGAGCAGTTCTTC	CATSELGPNEQFF
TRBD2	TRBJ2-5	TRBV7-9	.	TGTGCCAGCAGCCCTAAGCGGGGCGGTCAAGAGACCCAGTACTTC	CASSPKRGGQETQYF
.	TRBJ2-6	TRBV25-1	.	TGTGCCAGCAGTGTAGGGACAACTACCTCTGGGGCCAACGTCCTGACTTTC	CASSVGTTTSGANVLTF
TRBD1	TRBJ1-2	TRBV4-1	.	TGCGCCAGCAGCGCTCACAGGGGGCTTGCCTATGGCTACACCTTC	CASSAHRGLAYGYTF
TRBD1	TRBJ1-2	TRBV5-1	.	TGCGCCAGCAGCGAGACAGGGGTATGGGGCTACACCTTC	CASSETGVWGYTF
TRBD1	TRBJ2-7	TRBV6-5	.	TGTGCCAGCAGTTACCGGGGGACAGGGATCTACGAGCAGTACTTC	CASSYRGTGIYEQYF
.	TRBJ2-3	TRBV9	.	TGTGCCAGCAGCGTCGGGGTTCGCGGACGCACAGATACGCAGTATTTT	CASSVGVRGRTDTQYF
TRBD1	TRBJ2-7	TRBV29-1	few	TGCAGCGTTGAAGGATTGGGCGACAGGGGACGAGACTACGAGCAGTACTTC	CSVEGLGDRGRDYEQYF
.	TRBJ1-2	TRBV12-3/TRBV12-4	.	TGTGCCAGCAGTTTCGACCCCGAGGGCCTCTATGGCTACACCTTC	CASSFDPEGLYGYTF
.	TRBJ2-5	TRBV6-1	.	TGTGCCAGCCCCCCCGCTAGGGGGGCAAAAGAGACCCAGTACTTC	CASPPARGAKETQYF
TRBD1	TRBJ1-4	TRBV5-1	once	TGCGCCAGCAGCTTTCAGGGGGCAACAACTAATGAAAAACTGTTTTTT	CASSFQGATTNEKLFF
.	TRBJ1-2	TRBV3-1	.	TGTGCCAGCAGCCACGGACAGCGACCTTTTAGCTATGGCTACACCTTC	CASSHGQRPFSYGYTF
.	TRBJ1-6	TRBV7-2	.	TGTGCCAGCAGCTTACGTACCGAATCACCCCTCCACTTT	CASSLRTESPLHF